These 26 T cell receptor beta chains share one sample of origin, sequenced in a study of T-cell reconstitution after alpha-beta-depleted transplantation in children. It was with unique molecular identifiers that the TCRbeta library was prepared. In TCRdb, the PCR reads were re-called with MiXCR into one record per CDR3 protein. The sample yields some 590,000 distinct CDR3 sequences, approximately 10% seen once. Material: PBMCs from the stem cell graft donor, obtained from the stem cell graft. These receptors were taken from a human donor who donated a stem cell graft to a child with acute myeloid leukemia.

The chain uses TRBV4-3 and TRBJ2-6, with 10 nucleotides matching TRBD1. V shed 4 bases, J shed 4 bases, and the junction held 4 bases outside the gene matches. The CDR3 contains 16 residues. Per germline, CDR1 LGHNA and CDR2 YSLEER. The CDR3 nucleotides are TGCGCCAGCAGCCGGGACAGGGGACAGGGGGCCAACGTCCTGACTTTC. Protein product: CASSRDRGQGANVLTF.

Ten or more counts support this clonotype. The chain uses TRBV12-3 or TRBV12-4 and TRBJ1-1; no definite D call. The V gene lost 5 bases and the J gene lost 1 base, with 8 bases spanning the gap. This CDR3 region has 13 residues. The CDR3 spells CASSRMENTEAFF. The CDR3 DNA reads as TGTGCCAGCAGTAGGATGGAGAACACTGAAGCTTTCTTT.

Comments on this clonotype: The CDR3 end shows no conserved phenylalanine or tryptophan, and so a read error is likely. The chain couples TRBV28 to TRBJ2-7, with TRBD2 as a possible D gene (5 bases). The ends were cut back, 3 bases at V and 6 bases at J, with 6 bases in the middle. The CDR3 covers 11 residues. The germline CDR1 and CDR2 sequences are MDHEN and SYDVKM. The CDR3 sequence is CASSLGSEQYL. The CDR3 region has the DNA TGTGCCAGCAGTTTGGGGAGCGAGCAGTACCTC.

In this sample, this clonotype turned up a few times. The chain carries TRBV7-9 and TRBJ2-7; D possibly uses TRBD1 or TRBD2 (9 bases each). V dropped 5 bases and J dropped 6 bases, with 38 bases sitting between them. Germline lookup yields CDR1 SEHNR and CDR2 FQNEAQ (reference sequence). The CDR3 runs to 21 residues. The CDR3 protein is CASSPGQGRVREGRGASEQYF. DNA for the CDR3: TGTGCCAGCAGCCCCGGACAGGGGAGAGTGCGGGAGGGCCGAGGGGCTAGCGAGCAGTACTTC.

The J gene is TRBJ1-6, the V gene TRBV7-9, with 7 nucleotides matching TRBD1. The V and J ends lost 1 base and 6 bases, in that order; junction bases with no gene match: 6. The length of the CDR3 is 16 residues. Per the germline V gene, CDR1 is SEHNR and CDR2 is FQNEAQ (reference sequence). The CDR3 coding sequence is TGTGCCAGCAGCTTAGGGAGGGGGCAAGTTAATTCACCCCTCCACTTT. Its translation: CASSLGRGQVNSPLHF.

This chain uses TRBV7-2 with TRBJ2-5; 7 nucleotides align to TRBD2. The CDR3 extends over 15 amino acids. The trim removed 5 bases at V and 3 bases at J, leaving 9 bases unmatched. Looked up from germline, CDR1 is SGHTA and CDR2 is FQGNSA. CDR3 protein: CASSLGLGVEETQYF. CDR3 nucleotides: TGTGCCAGCAGCCTCGGACTAGGAGTAGAAGAGACCCAGTACTTC.

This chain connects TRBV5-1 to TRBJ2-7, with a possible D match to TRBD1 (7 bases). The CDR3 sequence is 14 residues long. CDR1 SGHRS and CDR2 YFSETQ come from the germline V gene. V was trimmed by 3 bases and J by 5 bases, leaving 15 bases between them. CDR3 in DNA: TGCGCCAGCAGCTCCGGAGGGGGCCTTCACGAGCAGTACTTC. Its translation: CASSSGGGLHEQYF.

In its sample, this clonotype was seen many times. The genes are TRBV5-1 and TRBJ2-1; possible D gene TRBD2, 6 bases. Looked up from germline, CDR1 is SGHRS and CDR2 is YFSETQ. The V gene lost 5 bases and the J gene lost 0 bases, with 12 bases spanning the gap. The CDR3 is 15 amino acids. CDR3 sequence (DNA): TGCGCCAGCAGAGGGAGGCTTAGCTCCTACAATGAGCAGTTCTTC. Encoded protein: CASRGRLSSYNEQFF.

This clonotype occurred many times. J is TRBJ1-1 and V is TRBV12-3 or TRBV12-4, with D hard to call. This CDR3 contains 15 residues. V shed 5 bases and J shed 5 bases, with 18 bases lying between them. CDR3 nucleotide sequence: TGTGCCAGCAGTCCTGTCATGGGTTCTGGAACTGAAGCTTTCTTT. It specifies CASSPVMGSGTEAFF.

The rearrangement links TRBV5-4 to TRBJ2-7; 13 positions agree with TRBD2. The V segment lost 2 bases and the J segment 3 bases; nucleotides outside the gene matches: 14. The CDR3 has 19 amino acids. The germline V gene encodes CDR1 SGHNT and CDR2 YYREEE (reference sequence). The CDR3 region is CASSFANRLGLAGNYEQYF. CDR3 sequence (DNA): TGTGCCAGCAGCTTCGCGAACCGACTGGGACTAGCGGGAAACTACGAGCAGTACTTC.

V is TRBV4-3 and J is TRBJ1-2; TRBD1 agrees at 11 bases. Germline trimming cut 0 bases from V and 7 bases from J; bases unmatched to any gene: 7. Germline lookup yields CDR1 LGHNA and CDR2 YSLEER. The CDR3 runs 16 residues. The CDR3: CASSQDIGQGARGYTF. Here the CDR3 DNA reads TGCGCCAGCAGCCAAGATATAGGACAGGGGGCGCGTGGCTACACCTTC.

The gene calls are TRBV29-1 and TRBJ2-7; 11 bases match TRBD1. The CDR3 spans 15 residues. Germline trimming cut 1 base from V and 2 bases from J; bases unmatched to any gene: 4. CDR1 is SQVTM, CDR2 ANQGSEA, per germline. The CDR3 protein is CSVEARGQGAYEQYF. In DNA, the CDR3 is TGCAGCGTTGAAGCCCGGGGACAGGGGGCCTACGAGCAGTACTTC.

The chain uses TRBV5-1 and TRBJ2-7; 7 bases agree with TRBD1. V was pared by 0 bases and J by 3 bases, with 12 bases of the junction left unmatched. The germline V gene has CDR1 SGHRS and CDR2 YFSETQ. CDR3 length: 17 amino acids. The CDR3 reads CASSLALLTGVHYEQYF. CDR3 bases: TGCGCCAGCAGCTTGGCCCTACTAACAGGGGTACACTACGAGCAGTACTTC.

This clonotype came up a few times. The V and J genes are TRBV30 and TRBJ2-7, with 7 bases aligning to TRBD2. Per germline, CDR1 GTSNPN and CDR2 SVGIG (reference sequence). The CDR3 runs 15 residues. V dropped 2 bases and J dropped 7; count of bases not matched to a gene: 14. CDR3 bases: TGTGCCTGGAGTCCCGGGCTAGCGGACTCGGGAGAGCAGTACTTC. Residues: CAWSPGLADSGEQYF.

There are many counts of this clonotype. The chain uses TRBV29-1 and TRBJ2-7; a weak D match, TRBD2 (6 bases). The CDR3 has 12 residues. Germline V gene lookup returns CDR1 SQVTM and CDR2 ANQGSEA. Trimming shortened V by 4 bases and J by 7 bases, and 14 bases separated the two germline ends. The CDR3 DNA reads TGCAGCGTTGTAAGGGGAGGTCGTGAGCAGTACTTC. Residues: CSVVRGGREQYF.

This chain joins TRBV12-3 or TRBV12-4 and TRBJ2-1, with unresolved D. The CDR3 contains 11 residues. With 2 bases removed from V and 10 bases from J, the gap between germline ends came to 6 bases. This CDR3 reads CASSLMREQFF. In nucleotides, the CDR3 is TGTGCCAGCAGTTTAATGCGCGAGCAGTTCTTC.

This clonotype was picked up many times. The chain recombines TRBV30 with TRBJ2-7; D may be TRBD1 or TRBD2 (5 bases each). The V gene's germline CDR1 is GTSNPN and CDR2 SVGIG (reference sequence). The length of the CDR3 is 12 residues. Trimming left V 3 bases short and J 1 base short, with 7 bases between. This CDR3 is CAWRGPSYEQYF. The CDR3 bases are TGTGCCTGGAGGGGACCTTCCTACGAGCAGTACTTC.

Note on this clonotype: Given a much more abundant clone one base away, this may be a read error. This CDR3 is CASERASGSYKEQFF. CDR3 sequence (DNA): TGTGCCAGCGAGCGCGCTAGCGGGAGCTACAAGGAGCAGTTCTTC. This chain connects TRBV12-3 or TRBV12-4 to TRBJ2-1, with 10 positions matching TRBD2. The CDR3 contains 15 residues.

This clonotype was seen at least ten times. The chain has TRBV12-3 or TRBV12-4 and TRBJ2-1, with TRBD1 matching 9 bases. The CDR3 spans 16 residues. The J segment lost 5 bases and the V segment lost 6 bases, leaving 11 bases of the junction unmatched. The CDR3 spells CASSTGGSTSHNEQFF. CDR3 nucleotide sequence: TGTGCCAGCAGCACAGGGGGCTCAACTTCTCACAATGAGCAGTTCTTC.

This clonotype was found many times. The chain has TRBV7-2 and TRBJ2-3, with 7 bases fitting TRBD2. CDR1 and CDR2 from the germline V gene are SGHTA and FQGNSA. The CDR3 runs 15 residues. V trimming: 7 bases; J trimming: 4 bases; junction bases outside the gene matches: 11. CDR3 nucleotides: TGTGCCAGCACCCTCGGGGGGAGGCCGGCAGATACGCAGTATTTT. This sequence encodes CASTLGGRPADTQYF.

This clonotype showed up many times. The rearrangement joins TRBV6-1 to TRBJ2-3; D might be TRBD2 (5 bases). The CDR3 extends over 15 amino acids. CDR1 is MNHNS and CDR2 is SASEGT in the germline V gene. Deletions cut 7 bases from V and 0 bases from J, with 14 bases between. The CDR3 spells CASIRRGTSTDTQYF. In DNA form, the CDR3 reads TGTGCCAGCATTCGACGGGGAACTAGCACAGATACGCAGTATTTT.

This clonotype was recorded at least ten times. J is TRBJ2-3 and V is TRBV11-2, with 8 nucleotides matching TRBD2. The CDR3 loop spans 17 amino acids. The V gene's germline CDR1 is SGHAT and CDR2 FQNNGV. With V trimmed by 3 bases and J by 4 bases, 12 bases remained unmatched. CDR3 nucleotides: TGTGCCAGCAGCTTGAGGTCGCTAGCGGGTTGGCCAGATACGCAGTATTTT. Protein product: CASSLRSLAGWPDTQYF. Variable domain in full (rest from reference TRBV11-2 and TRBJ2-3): EAGVAQSPRYKIIEKRQSVAFWCNPISGHATLYWYQQILGQGPKLLIQFQNNGVVDDSQLPKDRFSAERLKGVDSTLKIQPAKLEDSAVYLCASSLRSLAGWPDTQYFGPGTRLTVL.

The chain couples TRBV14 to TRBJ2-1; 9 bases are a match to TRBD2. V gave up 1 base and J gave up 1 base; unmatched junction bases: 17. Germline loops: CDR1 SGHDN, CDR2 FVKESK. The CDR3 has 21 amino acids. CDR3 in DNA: TGTGCCAGCAGCCAAGTCCGGGACCCTAGCGGGATCATTCGGTCCTACAATGAGCAGTTCTTC. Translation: CASSQVRDPSGIIRSYNEQFF.

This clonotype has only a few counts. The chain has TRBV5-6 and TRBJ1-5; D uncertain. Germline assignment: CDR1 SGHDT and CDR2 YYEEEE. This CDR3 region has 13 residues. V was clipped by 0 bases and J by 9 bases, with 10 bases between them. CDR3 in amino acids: CASSLDSFGPQHF. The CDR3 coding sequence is TGTGCCAGCAGCTTGGACAGCTTTGGGCCCCAGCATTTT. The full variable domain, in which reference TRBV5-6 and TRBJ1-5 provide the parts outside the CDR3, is DAGVTQSPTHLIKTRGQQVTLRCSPKSGHDTVSWYQQALGQGPQFIFQYYEEEERQRGNFPDRFSGHQFPNYSSELNVNALLLGDSALYLCASSLDSFGPQHFGDGTRLSIL.

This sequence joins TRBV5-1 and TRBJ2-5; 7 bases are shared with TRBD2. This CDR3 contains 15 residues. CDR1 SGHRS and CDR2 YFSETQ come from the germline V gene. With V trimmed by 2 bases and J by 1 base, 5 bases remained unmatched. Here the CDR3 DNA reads TGCGCCAGCAGCTTAAGAGCGGGGTTCCAAGAGACCCAGTACTTC. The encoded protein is CASSLRAGFQETQYF.

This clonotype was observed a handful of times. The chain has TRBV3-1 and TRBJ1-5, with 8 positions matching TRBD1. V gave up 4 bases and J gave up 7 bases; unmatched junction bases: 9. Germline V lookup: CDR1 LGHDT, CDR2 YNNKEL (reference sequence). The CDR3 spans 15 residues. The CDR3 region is CASSRRTGLGQPQHF. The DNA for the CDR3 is TGTGCCAGCAGCCGTCGGACAGGGTTAGGACAGCCCCAGCATTTT. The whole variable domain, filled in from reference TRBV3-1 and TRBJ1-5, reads DTAVSQTPKYLVTQMGNDKSIKCEQNLGHDTMYWYKQDSKKFLKIMFSYNNKELIINETVPNRFSPKSPDKAHLNLHINSLELGDSAVYFCASSRRTGLGQPQHFGDGTRLSIL.